This TCR beta chain was documented in a study of neurological immune-mediated disorders. This clonotype has a handful of counts. Its antigen is as yet unknown. Study results and caveats: HTLV-1-associated myelopathy had the most TCR clonal expansion, whereas multiple sclerosis had the least (lower than in healthy controls).

The authors made cDNA by 5'RACE with 10-nucleotide random UMIs. A single record per CDR3 protein comes from TCRdb applying MiXCR to the 5' RACE reads. The top ten hold around 6% of the sample, which has 87,000 or so distinct CDR3 sequences, roughly 3.5% seen once. From germline, CDR1 is ENHRY and CDR2 SYGVKD. With 10 bases removed from V and 5 bases from J, the gap between germline ends came to 12 bases. This CDR3 has 13 amino acids. This sequence originates from a young woman with multiple sclerosis. Source material: PBMCs. The genes are TRBV10-3 and TRBJ1-6; no firm D call. CDR3 in amino acids: CASSGKNNSPLHF. As DNA, the CDR3 is TGTGCCAGCTCGGGAAAGAATAATTCACCCCTCCACTTT.